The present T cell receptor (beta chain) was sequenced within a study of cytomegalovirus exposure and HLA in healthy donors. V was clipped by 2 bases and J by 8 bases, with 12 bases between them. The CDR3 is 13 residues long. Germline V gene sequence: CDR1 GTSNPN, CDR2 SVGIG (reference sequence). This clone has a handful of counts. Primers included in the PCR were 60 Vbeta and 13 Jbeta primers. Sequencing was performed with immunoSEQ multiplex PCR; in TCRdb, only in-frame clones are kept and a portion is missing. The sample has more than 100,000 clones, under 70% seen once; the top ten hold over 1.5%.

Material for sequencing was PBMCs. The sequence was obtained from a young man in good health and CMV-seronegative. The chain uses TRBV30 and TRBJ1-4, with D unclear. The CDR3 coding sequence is TGTGCCTGGAGTACCCGAGTTTCCGAAAAACTGTTTTTT. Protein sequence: CAWSTRVSEKLFF.